The TCR beta chain under discussion was sequenced for a study of T cell repertoires in cytomegalovirus infection. The sample holds a few counts of this clonotype. What it recognizes is unknown. MiXCR, run by TCRdb on the reads, gives a single entry per CDR3 protein. The sample yields roughly 90,000 distinct CDR3 sequences, about 31% seen once. From germline, CDR1 is SEHNR and CDR2 FQNEAQ (reference sequence). The CDR3 totals 14 residues. V was pared by 5 bases and J by 8 bases, with 16 bases between. The source was CD8+ T cells from cultured PBMCs, collected from culture after CMV antigen stimulation. The V and J genes are TRBV7-9 and TRBJ2-1, with no clear D. The TCR was taken from a human donor in good health (CMV status not recorded). Some clones in this sample may be carry-over from other donors' samples. CDR3 residues: CASSPHDIYYEQFF. For the CDR3, the DNA is TGTGCCAGCAGCCCTCACGACATTTACTATGAGCAGTTCTTC. Full variable domain (remainder filled in from reference TRBV7-9 and TRBJ2-1): DTGVSQNPRHKITKRGQNVTFRCDPISEHNRLYWYRQTLGQGPEFLTYFQNEAQLEKSRLLSDRFSAERPKGSFSTLEIQRTEQGDSAMYLCASSPHDIYYEQFFGPGTRLTVL.